Below, 30 T cell receptor beta chains from the same sample are listed, as sequenced in a study of OX40 agonist ivuxolimab in advanced cancers. The table came from immunoSEQ multiplex PCR; TCRdb's copy has only in-frame clones and leaves some out. The data show 25,000 to 30,000 clones, with roughly 85% seen just once and roughly 16% held by the top ten. The sequencing used CD4+ or CD8+ T cells sorted from blood, collected in a trial of the OX40 agonist ivuxolimab. These receptors all stem from an adult with an advanced solid tumor such as melanoma, head and neck, liver or kidney cancer.

The V gene is TRBV19, the J gene TRBJ2-1; 10 nucleotides agree with TRBD1. V lost 5 bases and J lost 6; bases outside the gene matches: 7. CDR3 length: 15 residues. CDR1 is LNHDA and CDR2 is SQIVND in the germline V gene (reference sequence). CDR3 DNA sequence: TGTGCCAGTAGTTGGCGGGACAGGGGAATCAATGAGCAGTTCTTC. It is translated as CASSWRDRGINEQFF.

This clone was seen a few times. The gene calls are TRBV6-5 and TRBJ2-3; unclear D gene. Deletions cut 0 bases from V and 4 bases from J, with 14 bases between. This CDR3 is built from 16 residues. Germline CDR1 MNHEY, CDR2 SVGAGI. CDR3 sequence (DNA): TGTGCCAGCAGTTACTCGATGGGCTCGTCGGCAGATACGCAGTATTTT. Translation gives CASSYSMGSSADTQYF.

V gene TRBV6-1 combines with J gene TRBJ1-3, with 8 bases fitting TRBD1. This CDR3 has 14 residues. Germline V gene data show CDR1 as MNHNS and CDR2 as SASEGT. Trimming removed 6 bases from V and 2 bases from J; junction bases left unmatched: 3. The CDR3 sequence is CASRETGAGNTIYF. The CDR3 nucleotides are TGTGCCAGCAGGGAGACAGGGGCTGGAAACACCATATATTTT.

The chain is built from TRBV25-1 and TRBJ1-1, with 7 bases matching TRBD1. CDR3 length equals 13 residues. CDR1 is MGHDK, CDR2 SYGVNS, per germline. V trimming: 6 bases; J trimming: 7 bases; junction bases outside the gene matches: 8. The CDR3 DNA is TGTGCCAGCAGACTCCGGGACAGAGATGAAGCTTTCTTT. The encoded protein is CASRLRDRDEAFF.

The chain is built from TRBV7-6 and TRBJ2-1, with 9 nucleotides matching TRBD2. The CDR3 is 14 residues long. In germline, CDR1 is SGHVS, CDR2 FNYEAQ. Trimming cost V 1 base and J 7 bases; bases outside gene matches: 2. CDR3 in DNA: TGTGCCAGCAGCTTAGTTGCGGGGGGGAATGAGCAGTTCTTC. Translating gives CASSLVAGGNEQFF.

The V gene is TRBV7-9, the J gene TRBJ2-3, with 8 bases identical to TRBD2. Germline V CDR1 and CDR2: SEHNR, FQNEAQ (reference sequence). V dropped 7 bases and J dropped 5; count of bases not matched to a gene: 5. The CDR3 covers 13 residues. CDR3 residues: CASTRGGQDTQYF. CDR3 bases: TGTGCCAGCACCCGGGGGGGGCAAGATACGCAGTATTTT.

The chain has TRBV7-9 and TRBJ1-5, with D perhaps matching TRBD1 (6 bases). CDR3 length equals 16 residues. Trimming removed 4 bases at V and 3 bases at J, with 16 bases between. Per the germline V gene, CDR1 is SEHNR and CDR2 is FQNEAQ (reference sequence). The CDR3 DNA follows: TGTGCCAGCAGCTCAACGACAGGACATCTCAATCAGCCCCAGCATTTT. This codes for CASSSTTGHLNQPQHF.

By frequency in the sample, this clone is medium-sized. The J gene is TRBJ1-4, the V gene TRBV9; the D is unclear. Trimming cost V 4 bases and J 10 bases, with 11 bases left between them. CDR1 and CDR2 from the germline V gene are SGDLS and YYNGEE. CDR3 length: 12 amino acids. For the CDR3, the DNA is TGTGCCAGCAGCCCAAATATGGGAAAACTGTTTTTT. Encoded protein: CASSPNMGKLFF.

J is TRBJ1-3 and V is TRBV28; a possible D gene is TRBD1 (6 bases). V lost 4 bases and J 2 bases, leaving 24 bases between the germline ends. Looked up from germline, CDR1 is MDHEN and CDR2 is SYDVKM. There are 19 residues in the CDR3. DNA of the CDR3: TGTGCCAGCAGTTCACCCAACCTCCAGGGGATCATGGCTGGAAACACCATATATTTT. It encodes CASSSPNLQGIMAGNTIYF.

The V and J genes are TRBV7-6 and TRBJ2-5, with D unresolved. Trimming pared 1 base from V and 2 bases from J, leaving 14 bases between. The CDR3 is 16 residues long. CDR1 and CDR2 from the germline V gene are SGHVS and FNYEAQ. Here the CDR3 reads CASSLGGVAKQETQYF. The CDR3 bases are TGTGCCAGCAGCTTAGGTGGGGTGGCGAAACAAGAGACCCAGTACTTC.

The V and J genes are TRBV6-1 and TRBJ2-1; 11 bases fit TRBD1. This CDR3 has 14 amino acids. V was clipped by 2 bases and J by 8 bases; unmatched bases: 2. Germline V gene lookup returns CDR1 MNHNS and CDR2 SASEGT. The CDR3 region has the DNA TGTGCCAGCAGTGAAAGGACAGGGGGCCATGAGCAGTTCTTC. Translation gives CASSERTGGHEQFF.

The V and J genes are TRBV11-2 and TRBJ1-4; 8 bases are shared with TRBD1. This CDR3 region has 15 residues. Germline trimming cut 5 bases from V and 4 bases from J; bases unmatched to any gene: 6. Germline values: CDR1 SGHAT, CDR2 FQNNGV. CDR3 sequence reads: CASSPSGGDNEKLFF. The CDR3 nucleotides are TGTGCCAGCAGCCCCTCAGGGGGCGATAATGAAAAACTGTTTTTT.

The genes are TRBV7-8 and TRBJ1-3; D not resolved. Germline lookup yields CDR1 SGHVS and CDR2 FQNEAQ. This CDR3 is 13 amino acids long. V was pared by 6 bases and J by 0 bases, with 6 bases between. DNA for the CDR3: TGTGCCAGCAGGCCGAACTCTGGAAACACCATATATTTT. Translation gives CASRPNSGNTIYF.

The chain employs TRBV4-1 and TRBJ2-7; D possibly corresponds to TRBD1 (6 bases). Germline CDR1 and CDR2: MGHRA and YSYEKL. The V and J ends lost 3 bases and 4 bases respectively, with 10 bases between them. The CDR3 is made up of 13 amino acids. The CDR3 DNA sequence: TGCGCCAGCAGCCATGGCGGACAGTACGAGCAGTACTTC. Encoded protein: CASSHGGQYEQYF.

This clone was detected only once. The V gene is TRBV6-1, the J gene TRBJ1-4; D may be TRBD1 (5 bases). CDR3 size: 14 residues. Trimming left V 7 bases short and J 0 bases short, with 9 bases between. From germline, CDR1 is MNHNS and CDR2 SASEGT. The CDR3 DNA is TGTGCCAGCACACAGGCCCCAACTAATGAAAAACTGTTTTTT. Its translation is CASTQAPTNEKLFF.

The chain uses TRBV7-8 and TRBJ2-3, with no clear D. Germline values: CDR1 SGHVS, CDR2 FQNEAQ. The CDR3 runs to 11 residues. Trimming took off 1 base at V and 8 bases at J, with 4 bases between the two ends. CDR3 in amino acids: CASSLGGTQYF. In DNA, the CDR3 is TGTGCCAGCAGCTTAGGGGGTACGCAGTATTTT.

This chain joins TRBV7-9 and TRBJ2-3, with 14 bases aligning to TRBD2. CDR1 and CDR2 (germline): SEHNR, FQNEAQ (reference sequence). J gave up 3 bases and V 5 bases, and 7 bases lay outside the gene matches. The CDR3 contains 17 residues. CDR3 protein: CASSLRLAGGVTDTQYF. CDR3 bases: TGTGCCAGCAGCCTGAGACTAGCGGGGGGGGTTACAGATACGCAGTATTTT.

The chain recombines TRBV27 with TRBJ2-7; weak D call: TRBD2 (7 bases). V lost 6 bases, J lost 3 bases, and 18 bases lay in between. Germline assignment: CDR1 MNHEY and CDR2 SMNVEV (reference sequence). The CDR3 totals 15 residues. The CDR3 here is CASSRGRGRGYEQYF. CDR3 sequence (DNA): TGTGCCAGCAGCCGGGGGCGCGGGAGAGGCTACGAGCAGTACTTC.

The chain is built from TRBV27 and TRBJ2-7, with D uncertain. V was trimmed by 5 bases and J by 4 bases, leaving 15 bases between them. The CDR3 spans 14 residues. The germline V gene encodes CDR1 MNHEY and CDR2 SMNVEV (reference sequence). The CDR3 protein is CASSNGPFRYEQYF. The CDR3 DNA is TGTGCCAGCAGTAACGGACCCTTTAGGTACGAGCAGTACTTC.

The chain uses TRBV7-2 and TRBJ2-7, with 7 bases identical to TRBD1. The J segment lost 3 bases and the V segment lost 3 bases, leaving 5 bases of the junction unmatched. Per germline, CDR1 SGHTA and CDR2 FQGNSA. CDR3 length: 14 residues. The CDR3 DNA sequence: TGTGCCAGCAGCTTCGACAGGGATATCTACGAGCAGTACTTC. This translates into CASSFDRDIYEQYF.

The chain uses TRBV6-5 and TRBJ1-6; D ambiguous. V was pared by 4 bases and J by 0 bases, with 10 bases between. This CDR3 is built from 16 residues. Germline assignment: CDR1 MNHEY and CDR2 SVGAGI. Written as DNA, the CDR3 is TGTGCCAGCAGTTCAGTAGCGAGCTCCTATAATTCACCCCTCCACTTT. Protein product: CASSSVASSYNSPLHF.

The chain employs TRBV7-9 and TRBJ2-7; 12 nucleotides align to TRBD2. CDR1 and CDR2 from the germline V gene are SEHNR and FQNEAQ (reference sequence). The J segment lost 2 bases and the V segment lost 1 base, leaving 6 bases of the junction unmatched. CDR3 length: 17 residues. CDR3 region: CASSLEGTSGYTYEQYF. For the CDR3, the DNA is TGTGCCAGCAGCTTAGAGGGGACTAGCGGGTATACCTACGAGCAGTACTTC. The full variable domain, completed using reference TRBV7-9 and TRBJ2-7, is DTGVSQNPRHKITKRGQNVTFRCDPISEHNRLYWYRQTLGQGPEFLTYFQNEAQLEKSRLLSDRFSAERPKGSFSTLEIQRTEQGDSAMYLCASSLEGTSGYTYEQYFGPGTRLTVT.

Here the CDR3 DNA reads TGTGCCAGCAGTTACGCAGGGAATCAGCCCCAGCATTTT. It encodes CASSYAGNQPQHF. This chain connects TRBV6-6 to TRBJ1-5; D is possibly TRBD1 (5 bases). The CDR3 is 13 residues long. V was shortened by 2 bases and J by 4 bases, with 6 bases between the two germline ends. Germline-derived CDR1 and CDR2 are MNHNY and SVGAGI (reference sequence).

This chain connects TRBV13 to TRBJ2-7, with a weak D call TRBD1 (6 bases). With 4 bases removed from V and 0 bases from J, the gap between germline ends came to 10 bases. Germline V lookup: CDR1 PRHDT, CDR2 FYEKMQ (reference sequence). The CDR3 has 14 residues. DNA for the CDR3: TGTGCCAGCAGCTCCCCGGACAGCTCCTACGAGCAGTACTTC. It specifies CASSSPDSSYEQYF.

The chain uses TRBV2 and TRBJ2-7, with TRBD1 identical over 7 bases. CDR3 length: 13 amino acids. V was pared by 9 bases and J by 1 base, with 6 bases of the junction left unmatched. Germline values: CDR1 SNHLY, CDR2 FYNNEI. The CDR3 loop is CARGTDNSYEQYF. CDR3 bases: TGTGCCAGAGGGACAGACAATTCCTACGAGCAGTACTTC.

CDR3 nucleotides: TGTGCCAGTAGTACTAAAAAGACGACAGGGGGCATATACGAGCAGTACTTC. Encoded protein: CASSTKKTTGGIYEQYF. V usage is TRBV19 and J usage is TRBJ2-7; 10 bases fit TRBD1. The CDR3 contains 17 residues. V trimming: 4 bases; J trimming: 4 bases; junction bases outside the gene matches: 13. Germline V gene lookup returns CDR1 LNHDA and CDR2 SQIVND (reference sequence). The whole variable domain, filled in from reference TRBV19 and TRBJ2-7, reads DGGITQSPKYLFRKEGQNVTLSCEQNLNHDAMYWYRQDPGQGLRLIYYSQIVNDFQKGDIAEGYSVSREKKESFPLTVTSAQKNPTAFYLCASSTKKTTGGIYEQYFGPGTRLTVT.

V gene TRBV19 combines with J gene TRBJ1-1; D is uncertain. The germline V gene encodes CDR1 LNHDA and CDR2 SQIVND (reference sequence). The length of the CDR3 is 15 residues. Trimming cost V 8 bases and J 0 bases, with 16 bases left between them. The CDR3 region has the DNA TGTGCCAGTGGCAGGATCCAGGAGATGAACACTGAAGCTTTCTTT. It encodes CASGRIQEMNTEAFF.

CDR3 region: CASSLQGRNGYTF. The CDR3 region has the DNA TGTGCCAGCAGCTTACAGGGGAGGAATGGCTACACCTTC. V usage is TRBV6-5 and J usage is TRBJ1-2, with 7 bases lining up with TRBD1. Trimming took 6 bases from V and 6 from J; bases not matched to a gene: 7. The CDR3 covers 13 residues. CDR1 is MNHEY and CDR2 is SVGAGI in the germline V gene.

V gene TRBV27 combines with J gene TRBJ1-5; tentatively, D is TRBD1 (5 bases). The CDR3 length is 15 residues. Looked up from germline, CDR1 is MNHEY and CDR2 is SMNVEV (reference sequence). V gave up 2 bases and J gave up 3 bases, with 11 bases separating them. For the CDR3, the DNA is TGTGCCAGCAGTTTAACTGGGGGTTACAATCAGCCCCAGCATTTT. This translates into CASSLTGGYNQPQHF.

V and J are TRBV7-9 and TRBJ2-5, with 10 nucleotides matching TRBD1. V dropped 2 bases and J dropped 1; count of bases not matched to a gene: 4. CDR1 and CDR2 (germline): SEHNR, FQNEAQ (reference sequence). The length of the CDR3 is 16 residues. CDR3 residues: CASSLPRDRGQETQYF. The CDR3 DNA is TGTGCCAGCAGCTTACCCCGGGACAGGGGCCAAGAGACCCAGTACTTC.